Following are 5 T cell receptor beta chains from one sample sequenced in a study of technical replicates of blood from a few donors. The data were produced by immunoSEQ multiplex PCR, yet TCRdb's version contains in-frame clones alone and is incomplete. The table records tens of thousands of clones, around 94% of them present only once. Sequencing used T cells isolated from PBMCs. All receptors derive from a human donor in good health.

The V and J genes are TRBV18 and TRBJ2-7; possible D gene TRBD1, 6 bases. The length of the CDR3 is 14 residues. V lost 2 bases and J lost 7, with 15 bases in between. The germline CDR1 and CDR2 sequences are KGHSH and LQKENI. The CDR3 DNA reads TGTGCCAGCTCACCAGGACAGCGATACACGGAGCAGTACTTC. Translation: CASSPGQRYTEQYF.

The gene calls are TRBV5-6 and TRBJ1-2; no firm D call. This CDR3 comprises 16 residues. CDR1 and CDR2 (germline): SGHDT, YYEEEE. V was clipped by 4 bases and J by 8 bases, with 24 bases between them. CDR3 sequence: CASSLEMAKSFGGYTF. The DNA of the CDR3 is TGTGCCAGCAGCCTGGAGATGGCTAAGTCCTTCGGGGGCTACACCTTC.

CDR3 sequence reads: CASSNRVEQYF. In DNA, the CDR3 is TGTGCCAGCAGTAACAGGGTAGAGCAGTACTTC. The rearrangement uses TRBV2 and TRBJ2-7, with D maybe TRBD1 (6 bases). The V and J ends lost 5 bases and 7 bases respectively, with 9 bases between them. The CDR3 loop spans 11 amino acids. The germline CDR1 and CDR2 sequences are SNHLY and FYNNEI.

The chain combines TRBV19 with TRBJ1-5, with TRBD1 as a possible D gene (6 bases). CDR3 length equals 18 residues. Germline lookup yields CDR1 LNHDA and CDR2 SQIVND (reference sequence). V was shortened by 5 bases and J by 3 bases, with 23 bases between the two germline ends. In nucleotides, the CDR3 is TGTGCCAGTAGTCTCCAGGGGCTGGAAAATATCTTCAATCAGCCCCAGCATTTT. The encoded protein is CASSLQGLENIFNQPQHF.

This chain links TRBV25-1 with TRBJ2-7; 13 bases fit TRBD2. The CDR3 spans 17 residues. Trimming took 6 bases from V and 4 from J; bases not matched to a gene: 12. Per the germline V gene, CDR1 is MGHDK and CDR2 is SYGVNS. The CDR3 DNA reads as TGTGCCAGCAGCCCCCCGGCCGGACTAGCGGGAGTGTACGAGCAGTACTTC. Protein product: CASSPPAGLAGVYEQYF.